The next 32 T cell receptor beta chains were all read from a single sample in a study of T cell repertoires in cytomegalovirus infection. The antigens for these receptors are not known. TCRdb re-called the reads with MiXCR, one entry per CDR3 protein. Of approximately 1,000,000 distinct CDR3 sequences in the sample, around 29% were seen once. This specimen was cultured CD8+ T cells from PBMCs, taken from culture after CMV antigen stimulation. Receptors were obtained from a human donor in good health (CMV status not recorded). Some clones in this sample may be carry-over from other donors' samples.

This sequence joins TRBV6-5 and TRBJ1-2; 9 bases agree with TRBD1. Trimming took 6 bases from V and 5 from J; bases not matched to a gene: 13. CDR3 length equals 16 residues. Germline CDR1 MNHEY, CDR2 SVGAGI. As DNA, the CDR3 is TGTGCCAGCAGCAGGGGGAAGGACAGGGGTTTTTATGGCTACACCTTC. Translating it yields CASSRGKDRGFYGYTF.

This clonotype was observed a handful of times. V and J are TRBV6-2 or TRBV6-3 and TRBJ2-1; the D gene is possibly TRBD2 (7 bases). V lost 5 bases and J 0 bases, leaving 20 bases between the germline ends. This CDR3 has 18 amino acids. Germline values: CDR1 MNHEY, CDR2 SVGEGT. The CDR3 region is CASSTGLAAVSSYNEQFF. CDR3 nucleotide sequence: TGTGCCAGCAGTACAGGGCTAGCGGCGGTAAGCTCCTACAATGAGCAGTTCTTC.

CDR3 region: CASSLRFEGTARSLGANVLTF. CDR3 bases: TGTGCCAGCAGTTTACGGTTTGAAGGGACAGCAAGATCTCTGGGGGCCAACGTCCTGACTTTC. The genes are TRBV12-3 or TRBV12-4 and TRBJ2-6, with 7 bases aligning to TRBD1. This CDR3 spans 21 amino acids. After removal of 2 bases from V and 4 bases from J, the junction contained 20 bases not matched to a gene.

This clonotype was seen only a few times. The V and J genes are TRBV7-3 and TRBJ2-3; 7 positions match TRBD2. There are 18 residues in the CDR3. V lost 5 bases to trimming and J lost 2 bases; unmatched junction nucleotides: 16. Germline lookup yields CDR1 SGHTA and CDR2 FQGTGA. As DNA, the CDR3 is TGTGCCAGCAGCCCCGGAGGCGGGGGAACGCGAACCACAGATACGCAGTATTTT. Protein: CASSPGGGGTRTTDTQYF.

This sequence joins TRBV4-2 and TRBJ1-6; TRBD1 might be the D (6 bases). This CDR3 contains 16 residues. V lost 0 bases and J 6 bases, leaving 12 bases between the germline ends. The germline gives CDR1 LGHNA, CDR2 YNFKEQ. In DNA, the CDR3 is TGTGCCAGCAGCCAAGATCGCGGGGGGCCTAATTCACCCCTCCACTTT. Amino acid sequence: CASSQDRGGPNSPLHF.

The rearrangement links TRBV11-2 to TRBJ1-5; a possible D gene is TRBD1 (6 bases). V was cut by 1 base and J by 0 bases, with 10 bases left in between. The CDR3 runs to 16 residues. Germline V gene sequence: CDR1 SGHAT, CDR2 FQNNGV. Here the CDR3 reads CASSLGDTDSNQPQHF. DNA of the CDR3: TGTGCCAGCAGCTTAGGGGACACCGATAGCAATCAGCCCCAGCATTTT.

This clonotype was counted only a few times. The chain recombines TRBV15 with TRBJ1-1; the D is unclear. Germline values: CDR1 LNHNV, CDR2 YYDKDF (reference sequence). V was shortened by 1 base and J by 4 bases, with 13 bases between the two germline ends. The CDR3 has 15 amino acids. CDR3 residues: CATSRGTVPGTEAFF. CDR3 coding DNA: TGTGCCACCAGCAGAGGCACAGTGCCTGGCACTGAAGCTTTCTTT.

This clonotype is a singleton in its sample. The CDR3 loop is CASSQDFDLNTEAFF. CDR3 sequence (DNA): TGCGCCAGCAGCCAAGATTTCGATTTGAACACTGAAGCTTTCTTT. The genes are TRBV4-1 and TRBJ1-1; D call uncertain. The V end lost 0 bases, the J end lost 0 bases, and 8 bases lay between the germline ends. The CDR3 is 15 residues long. Germline lookup yields CDR1 MGHRA and CDR2 YSYEKL.

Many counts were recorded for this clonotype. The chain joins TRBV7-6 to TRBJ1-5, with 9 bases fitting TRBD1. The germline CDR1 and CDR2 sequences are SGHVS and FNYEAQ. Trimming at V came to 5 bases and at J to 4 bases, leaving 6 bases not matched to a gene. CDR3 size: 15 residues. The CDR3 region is CASSPPGTGNQPQHF. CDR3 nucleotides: TGTGCCAGCAGCCCCCCCGGGACAGGGAATCAGCCCCAGCATTTT. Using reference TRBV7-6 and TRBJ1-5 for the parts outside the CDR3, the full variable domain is GAGVSQSPRYKVTKRGQDVALRCDPISGHVSLYWYRQALGQGPEFLTYFNYEAQQDKSGLPNDRFSAERPEGSISTLTIQRTEQRDSAMYRCASSPPGTGNQPQHFGDGTRLSIL.

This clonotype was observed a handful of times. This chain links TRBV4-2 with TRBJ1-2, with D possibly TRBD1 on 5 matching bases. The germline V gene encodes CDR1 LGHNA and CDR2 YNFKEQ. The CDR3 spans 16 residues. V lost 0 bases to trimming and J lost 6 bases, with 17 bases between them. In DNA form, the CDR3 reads TGTGCCAGCAGCCAAGATTTGCCCCCGGGACGGCATGGCTACACCTTC. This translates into CASSQDLPPGRHGYTF.

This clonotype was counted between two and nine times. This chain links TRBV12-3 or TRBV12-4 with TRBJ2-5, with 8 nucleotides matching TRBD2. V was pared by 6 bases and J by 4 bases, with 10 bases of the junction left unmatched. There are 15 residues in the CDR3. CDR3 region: CASSLSPGGAETQYF. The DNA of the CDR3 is TGTGCCAGCAGCCTAAGCCCCGGGGGGGCAGAGACCCAGTACTTC.

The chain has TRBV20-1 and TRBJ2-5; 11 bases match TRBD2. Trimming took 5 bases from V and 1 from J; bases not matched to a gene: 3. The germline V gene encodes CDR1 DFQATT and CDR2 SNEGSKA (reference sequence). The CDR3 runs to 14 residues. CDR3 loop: CSARTSGFQETQYF. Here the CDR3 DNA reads TGCAGTGCTCGGACTAGCGGGTTCCAAGAGACCCAGTACTTC.

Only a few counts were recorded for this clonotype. The CDR3 bases are TGTGCCAGCAGCTCCTCTGGGGCTGAGGGGCAGTATTTT. This codes for CASSSSGAEGQYF. The rearrangement uses TRBV7-6 and TRBJ2-3, with D perhaps matching TRBD1 or TRBD2 (5 bases each). Per germline, CDR1 SGHVS and CDR2 FNYEAQ. Trimming removed 4 bases at V and 11 bases at J, with 16 bases between. The CDR3 loop spans 13 amino acids. Complete variable domain (other parts from reference TRBV7-6 and TRBJ2-3): GAGVSQSPRYKVTKRGQDVALRCDPISGHVSLYWYRQALGQGPEFLTYFNYEAQQDKSGLPNDRFSAERPEGSISTLTIQRTEQRDSAMYRCASSSSGAEGQYFGPGTRLTVL.

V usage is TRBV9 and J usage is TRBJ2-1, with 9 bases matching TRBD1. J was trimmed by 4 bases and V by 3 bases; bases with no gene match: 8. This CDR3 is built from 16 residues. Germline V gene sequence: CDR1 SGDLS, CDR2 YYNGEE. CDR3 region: CASSAKNRGPYNEQFF. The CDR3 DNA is TGTGCCAGCAGCGCGAAAAACAGGGGGCCTTACAATGAGCAGTTCTTC.

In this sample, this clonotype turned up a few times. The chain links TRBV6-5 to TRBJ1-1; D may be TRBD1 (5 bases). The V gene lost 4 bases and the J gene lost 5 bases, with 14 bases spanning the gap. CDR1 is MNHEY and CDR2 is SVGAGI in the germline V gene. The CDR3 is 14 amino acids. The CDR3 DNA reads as TGTGCCAGCAGTTTTCAGCCAGGGTGGACTGAAGCTTTCTTT. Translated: CASSFQPGWTEAFF.

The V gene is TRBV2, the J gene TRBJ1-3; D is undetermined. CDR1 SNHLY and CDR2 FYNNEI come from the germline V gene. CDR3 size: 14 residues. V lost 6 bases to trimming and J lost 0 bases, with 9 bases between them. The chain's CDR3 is CASRAASSGNTIYF. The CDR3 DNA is TGTGCCAGCAGGGCAGCTAGCTCTGGAAACACCATATATTTT.

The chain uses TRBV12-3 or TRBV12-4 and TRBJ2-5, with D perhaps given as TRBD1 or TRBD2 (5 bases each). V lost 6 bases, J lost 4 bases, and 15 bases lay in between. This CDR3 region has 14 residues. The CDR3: CASSPGTNLETQYF. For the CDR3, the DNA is TGTGCCAGCAGCCCCGGGACGAACTTAGAGACCCAGTACTTC.

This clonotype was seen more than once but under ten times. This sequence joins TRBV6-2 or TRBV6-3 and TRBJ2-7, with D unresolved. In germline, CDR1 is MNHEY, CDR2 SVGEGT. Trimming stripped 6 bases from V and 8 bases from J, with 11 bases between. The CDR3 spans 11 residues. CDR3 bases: TGTGCCAGCAGCCTCAAAGGAAAGCAGTACGTC. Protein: CASSLKGKQYV.

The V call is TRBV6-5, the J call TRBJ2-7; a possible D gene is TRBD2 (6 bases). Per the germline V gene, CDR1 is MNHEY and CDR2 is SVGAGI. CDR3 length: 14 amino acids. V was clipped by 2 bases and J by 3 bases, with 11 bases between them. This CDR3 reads CASSYGVGGYEQYV. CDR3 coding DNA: TGTGCCAGCAGTTACGGAGTGGGGGGCTACGAGCAGTACGTC.

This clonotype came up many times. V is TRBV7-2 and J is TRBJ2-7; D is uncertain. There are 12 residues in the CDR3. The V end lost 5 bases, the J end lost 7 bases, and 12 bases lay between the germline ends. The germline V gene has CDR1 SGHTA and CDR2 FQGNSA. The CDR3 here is CASSRALEEQYF. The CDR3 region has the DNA TGTGCCAGCAGCAGGGCCCTAGAGGAGCAGTACTTC. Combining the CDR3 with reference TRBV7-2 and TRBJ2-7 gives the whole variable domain GAGVSQSPSNKVTEKGKDVELRCDPISGHTALYWYRQSLGQGLEFLIYFQGNSAPDKSGLPSDRFSAERTGGSVSTLTIQRTQQEDSAVYLCASSRALEEQYFGPGTRLTVT.

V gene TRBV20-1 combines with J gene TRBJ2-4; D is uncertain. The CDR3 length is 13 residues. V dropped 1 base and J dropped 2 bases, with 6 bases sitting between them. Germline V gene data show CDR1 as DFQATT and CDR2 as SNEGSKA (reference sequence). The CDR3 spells CSARGITKNIQYF. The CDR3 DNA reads TGCAGTGCTAGAGGCATTACCAAAAACATTCAGTACTTC.

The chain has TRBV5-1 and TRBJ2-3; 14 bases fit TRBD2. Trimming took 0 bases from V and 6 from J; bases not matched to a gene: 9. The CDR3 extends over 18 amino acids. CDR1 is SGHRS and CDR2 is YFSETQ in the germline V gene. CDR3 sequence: CASSLGETSGGARDTQYF. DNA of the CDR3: TGCGCCAGCAGCTTGGGTGAGACTAGCGGGGGGGCCAGGGATACGCAGTATTTT.

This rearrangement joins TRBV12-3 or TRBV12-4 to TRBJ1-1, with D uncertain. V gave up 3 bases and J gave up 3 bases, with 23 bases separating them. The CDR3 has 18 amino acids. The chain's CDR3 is CASSFILGMVSVDTEAFF. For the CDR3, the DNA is TGTGCCAGCAGTTTTATCTTGGGGATGGTGTCGGTGGACACTGAAGCTTTCTTT.

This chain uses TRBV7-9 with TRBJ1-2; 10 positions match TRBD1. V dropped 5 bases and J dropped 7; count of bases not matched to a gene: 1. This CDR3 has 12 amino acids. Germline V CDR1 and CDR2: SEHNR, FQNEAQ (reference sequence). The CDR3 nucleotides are TGTGCCAGCAGCCGGGACAGGGGTGGCTACACCTTC. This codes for CASSRDRGGYTF.

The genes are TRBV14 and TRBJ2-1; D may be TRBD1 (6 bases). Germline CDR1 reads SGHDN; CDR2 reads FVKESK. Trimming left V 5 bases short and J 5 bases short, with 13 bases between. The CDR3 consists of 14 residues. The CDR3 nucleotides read TGTGCCAGCAGCTTACAGGGAACCCACAATGAGCAGTTCTTC. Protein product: CASSLQGTHNEQFF.

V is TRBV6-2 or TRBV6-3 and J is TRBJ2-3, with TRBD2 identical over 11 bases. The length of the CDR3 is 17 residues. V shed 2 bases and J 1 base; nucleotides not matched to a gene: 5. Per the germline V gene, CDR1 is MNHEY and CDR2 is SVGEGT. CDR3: CASSYGLAGGGTDTQYF. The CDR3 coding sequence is TGTGCCAGCAGTTACGGGCTAGCGGGGGGAGGCACAGATACGCAGTATTTT.

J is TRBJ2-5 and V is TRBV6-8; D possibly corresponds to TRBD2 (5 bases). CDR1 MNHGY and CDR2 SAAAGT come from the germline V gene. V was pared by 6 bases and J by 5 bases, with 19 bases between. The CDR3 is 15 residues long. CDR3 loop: CASSLLPPGVETQYF. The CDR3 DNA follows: TGTGCCAGCAGCTTACTCCCCCCCGGGGTGGAGACCCAGTACTTC.

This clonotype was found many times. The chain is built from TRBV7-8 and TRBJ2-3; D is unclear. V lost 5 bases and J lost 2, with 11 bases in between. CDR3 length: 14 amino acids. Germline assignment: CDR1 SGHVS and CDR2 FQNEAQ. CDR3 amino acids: CASSPSGNTDTQYF. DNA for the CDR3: TGTGCCAGCAGCCCCTCCGGAAACACAGATACGCAGTATTTT.

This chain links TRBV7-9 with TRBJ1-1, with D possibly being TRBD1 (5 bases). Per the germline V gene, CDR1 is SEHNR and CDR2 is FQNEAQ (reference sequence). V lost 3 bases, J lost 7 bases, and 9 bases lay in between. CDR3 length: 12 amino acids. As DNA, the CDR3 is TGTGCCAGCAGCTTCCGGACACTTGAAGCTTTCTTT. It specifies CASSFRTLEAFF. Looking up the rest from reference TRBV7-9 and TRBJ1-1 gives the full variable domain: DTGVSQNPRHKITKRGQNVTFRCDPISEHNRLYWYRQTLGQGPEFLTYFQNEAQLEKSRLLSDRFSAERPKGSFSTLEIQRTEQGDSAMYLCASSFRTLEAFFGQGTRLTVV.

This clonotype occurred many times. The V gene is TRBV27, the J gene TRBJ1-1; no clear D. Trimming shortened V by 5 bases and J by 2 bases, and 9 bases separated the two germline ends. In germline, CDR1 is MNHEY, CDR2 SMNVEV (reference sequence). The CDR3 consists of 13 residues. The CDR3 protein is CASSPHLNTEAFF. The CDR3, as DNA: TGTGCCAGCAGTCCCCATCTAAACACTGAAGCTTTCTTT.

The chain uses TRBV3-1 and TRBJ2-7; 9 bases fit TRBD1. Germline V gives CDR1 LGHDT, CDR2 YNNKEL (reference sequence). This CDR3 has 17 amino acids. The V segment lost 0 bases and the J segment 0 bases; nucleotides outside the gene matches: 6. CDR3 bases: TGTGCCAGCAGCCAAGATCCGGGGACAGGGTTCTCCTACGAGCAGTACTTC. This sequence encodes CASSQDPGTGFSYEQYF.

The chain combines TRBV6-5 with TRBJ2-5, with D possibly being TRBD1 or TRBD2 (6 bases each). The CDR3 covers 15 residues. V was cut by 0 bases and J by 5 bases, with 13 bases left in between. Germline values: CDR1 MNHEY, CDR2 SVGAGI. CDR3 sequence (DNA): TGTGCCAGCAGTTACTCGAAGGGGGGTGGGGAGACCCAGTACTTC. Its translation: CASSYSKGGGETQYF.